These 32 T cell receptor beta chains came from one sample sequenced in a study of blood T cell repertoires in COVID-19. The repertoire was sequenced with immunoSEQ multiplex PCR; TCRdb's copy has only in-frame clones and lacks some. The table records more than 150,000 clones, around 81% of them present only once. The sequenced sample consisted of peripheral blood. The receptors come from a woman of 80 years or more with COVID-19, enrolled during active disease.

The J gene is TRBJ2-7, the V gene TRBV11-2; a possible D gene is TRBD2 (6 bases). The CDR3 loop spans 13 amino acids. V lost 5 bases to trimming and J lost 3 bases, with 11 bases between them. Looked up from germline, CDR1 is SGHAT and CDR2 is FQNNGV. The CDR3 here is CASSAGRRYEQYF. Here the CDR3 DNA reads TGTGCCAGCAGCGCGGGACGGCGCTACGAGCAGTACTTC.

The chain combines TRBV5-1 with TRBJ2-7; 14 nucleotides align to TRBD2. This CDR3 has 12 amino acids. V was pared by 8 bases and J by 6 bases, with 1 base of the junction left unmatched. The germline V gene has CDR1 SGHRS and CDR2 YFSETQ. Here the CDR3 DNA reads TGCGCCAGTGGACTAGCGGGGGGCGAGCAGTACTTC. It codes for CASGLAGGEQYF.

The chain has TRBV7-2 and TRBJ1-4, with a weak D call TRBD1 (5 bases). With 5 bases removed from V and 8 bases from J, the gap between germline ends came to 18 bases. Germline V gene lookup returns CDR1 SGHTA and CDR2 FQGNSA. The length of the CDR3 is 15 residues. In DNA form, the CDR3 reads TGTGCCAGCAGCCTCAGCCTTGGCGGGGCCGAAAAACTGTTTTTT. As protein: CASSLSLGGAEKLFF.

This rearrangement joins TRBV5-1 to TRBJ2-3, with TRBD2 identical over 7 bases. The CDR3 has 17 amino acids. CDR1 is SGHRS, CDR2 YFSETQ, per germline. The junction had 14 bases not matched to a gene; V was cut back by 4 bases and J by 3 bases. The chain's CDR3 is CASSLPPGGDGTDTQYF. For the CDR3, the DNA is TGCGCCAGCAGCCTTCCTCCTGGGGGGGACGGTACAGATACGCAGTATTTT.

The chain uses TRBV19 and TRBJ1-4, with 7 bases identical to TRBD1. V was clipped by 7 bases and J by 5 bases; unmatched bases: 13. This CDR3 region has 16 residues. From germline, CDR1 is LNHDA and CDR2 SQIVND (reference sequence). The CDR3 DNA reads TGTGCCAGTAACACTCACAGGGGAGAGGGGAATGAAAAACTGTTTTTT. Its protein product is CASNTHRGEGNEKLFF.

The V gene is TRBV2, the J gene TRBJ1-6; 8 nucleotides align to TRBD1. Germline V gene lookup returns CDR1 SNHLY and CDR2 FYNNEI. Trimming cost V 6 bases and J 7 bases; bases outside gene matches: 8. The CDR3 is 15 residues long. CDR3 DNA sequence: TGTGCCAGCAGCAAACAGGGGGAGACGAATTCACCCCTCCACTTT. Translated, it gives CASSKQGETNSPLHF.

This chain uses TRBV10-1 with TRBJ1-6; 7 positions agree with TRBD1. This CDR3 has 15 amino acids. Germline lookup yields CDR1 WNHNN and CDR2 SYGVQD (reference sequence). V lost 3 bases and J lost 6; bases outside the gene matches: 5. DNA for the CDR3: TGCGCCAGCAGTGACTGGACAGGAGTTAATTCACCCCTCCACTTT. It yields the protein CASSDWTGVNSPLHF.

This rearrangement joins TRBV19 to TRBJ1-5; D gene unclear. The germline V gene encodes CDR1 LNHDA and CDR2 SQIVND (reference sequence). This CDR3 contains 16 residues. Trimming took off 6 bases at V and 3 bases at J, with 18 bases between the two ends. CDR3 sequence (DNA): TGTGCCAGTAGGGGCGCGGGCGCCCACACCAATCAGCCCCAGCATTTT. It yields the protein CASRGAGAHTNQPQHF.

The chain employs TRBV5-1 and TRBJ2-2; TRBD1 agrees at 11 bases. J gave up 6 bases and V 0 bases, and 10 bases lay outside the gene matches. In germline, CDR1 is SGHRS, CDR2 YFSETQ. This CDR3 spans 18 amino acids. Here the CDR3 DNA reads TGCGCCAGCAGCTTGGACTGGACAGGGGGCTTAAGCGCCGGGGAGCTGTTTTTT. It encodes CASSLDWTGGLSAGELFF.

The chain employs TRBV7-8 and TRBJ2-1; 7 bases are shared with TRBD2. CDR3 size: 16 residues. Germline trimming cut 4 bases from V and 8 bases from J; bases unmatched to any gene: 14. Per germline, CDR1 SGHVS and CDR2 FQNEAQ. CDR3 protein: CASSSGPSVGGDEQFF. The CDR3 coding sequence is TGTGCCAGCAGCTCCGGGCCTAGCGTGGGAGGGGATGAGCAGTTCTTC.

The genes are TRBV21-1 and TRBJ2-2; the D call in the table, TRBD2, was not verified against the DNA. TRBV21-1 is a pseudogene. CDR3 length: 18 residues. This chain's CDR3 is CASSKKKRERQYTGELFF. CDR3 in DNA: TGTGCCAGCAGCAAAAAAAAGCGGGAGCGACAATACACCGGGGAGCTGTTTTTT.

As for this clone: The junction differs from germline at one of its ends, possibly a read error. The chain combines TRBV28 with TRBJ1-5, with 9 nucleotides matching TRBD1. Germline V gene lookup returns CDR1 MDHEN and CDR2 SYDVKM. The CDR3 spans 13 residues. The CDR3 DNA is TGTGCCAGCAGTTTAACAGGGGGCGCGGGGTGGGATTTT. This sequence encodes CASSLTGGAGWDF.

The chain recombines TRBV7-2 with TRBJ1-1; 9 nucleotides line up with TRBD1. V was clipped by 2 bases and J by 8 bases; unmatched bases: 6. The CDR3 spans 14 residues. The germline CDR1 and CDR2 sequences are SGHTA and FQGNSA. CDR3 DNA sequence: TGTGCCAGCAGCTTAAGGCCCGGGACAGGGGAAGCTTTCTTT. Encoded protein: CASSLRPGTGEAFF.

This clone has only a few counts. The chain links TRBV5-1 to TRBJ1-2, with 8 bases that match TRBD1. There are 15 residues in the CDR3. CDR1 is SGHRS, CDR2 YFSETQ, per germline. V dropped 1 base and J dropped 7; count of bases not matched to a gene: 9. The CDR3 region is CASSLSGQGASGYTF. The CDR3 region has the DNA TGCGCCAGCAGCTTGTCGGGGCAGGGGGCCTCTGGCTACACCTTC.

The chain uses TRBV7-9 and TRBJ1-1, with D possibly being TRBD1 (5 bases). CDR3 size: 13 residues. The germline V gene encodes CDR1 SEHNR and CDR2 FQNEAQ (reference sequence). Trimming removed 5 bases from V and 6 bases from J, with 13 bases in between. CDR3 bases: TGTGCCAGCAGCCCACGGGGGGTAGCTGAAGCTTTCTTT. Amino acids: CASSPRGVAEAFF.

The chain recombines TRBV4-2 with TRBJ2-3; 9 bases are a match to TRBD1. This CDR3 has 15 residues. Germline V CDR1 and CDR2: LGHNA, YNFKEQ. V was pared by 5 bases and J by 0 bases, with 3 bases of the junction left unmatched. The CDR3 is CASSRGTGSTDTQYF. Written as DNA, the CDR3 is TGTGCCAGCAGCAGGGGGACAGGGAGCACAGATACGCAGTATTTT.

CDR3 residues: CASSQTGGWEAFF. The CDR3 bases are TGCGCCAGCAGCCAGACCGGAGGCTGGGAAGCTTTCTTT. The chain is built from TRBV4-1 and TRBJ1-1; D is unclear. This CDR3 is built from 13 residues. V was clipped by 3 bases and J by 8 bases, with 13 bases between them. CDR1 MGHRA and CDR2 YSYEKL come from the germline V gene.

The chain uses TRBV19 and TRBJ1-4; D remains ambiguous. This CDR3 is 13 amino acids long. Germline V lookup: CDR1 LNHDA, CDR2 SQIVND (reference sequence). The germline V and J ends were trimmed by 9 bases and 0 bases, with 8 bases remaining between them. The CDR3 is CASTHTTNEKLFF. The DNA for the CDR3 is TGTGCCAGCACACACACAACTAATGAAAAACTGTTTTTT.

This CDR3 reads CATSGGTLSRSYQETQYF. The CDR3 coding sequence is TGTGCCACCAGTGGTGGGACTCTATCCCGATCGTACCAAGAGACCCAGTACTTC. The V and J genes are TRBV24-1 and TRBJ2-5; D is possibly TRBD2 (6 bases). Germline V gene lookup returns CDR1 KGHDR and CDR2 SFDVKD. The CDR3 is 18 residues long. Trimming pared 5 bases from V and 0 bases from J, leaving 21 bases between.

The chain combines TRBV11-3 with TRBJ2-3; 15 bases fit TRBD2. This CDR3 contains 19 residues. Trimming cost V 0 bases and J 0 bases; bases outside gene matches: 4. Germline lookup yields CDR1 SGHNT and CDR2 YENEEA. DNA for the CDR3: TGTGCCAGCAGCTTAGACGGGACTAGCGGGGGGTCTAGCACAGATACGCAGTATTTT. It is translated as CASSLDGTSGGSSTDTQYF.

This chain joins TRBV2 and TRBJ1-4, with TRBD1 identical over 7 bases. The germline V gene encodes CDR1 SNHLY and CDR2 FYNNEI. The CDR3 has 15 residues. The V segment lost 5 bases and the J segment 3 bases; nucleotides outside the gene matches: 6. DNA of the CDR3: TGTGCCAGCAGTCCTACAGGGGTTCCTAATGAAAAACTGTTTTTT. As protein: CASSPTGVPNEKLFF. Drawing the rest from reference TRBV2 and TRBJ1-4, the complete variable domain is EPEVTQTPSHQVTQMGQEVILRCVPISNHLYFYWYRQILGQKVEFLVSFYNNEISEKSEIFDDQFSVERPDGSNFTLKIRSTKLEDSAMYFCASSPTGVPNEKLFFGSGTQLSVL.

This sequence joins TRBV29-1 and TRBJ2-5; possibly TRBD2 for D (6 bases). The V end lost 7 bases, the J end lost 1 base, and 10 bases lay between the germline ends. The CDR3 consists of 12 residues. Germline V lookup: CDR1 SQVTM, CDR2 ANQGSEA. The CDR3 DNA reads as TGCAGCGCTTCCGGGGGCCAAGAGACCCAGTACTTC. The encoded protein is CSASGGQETQYF. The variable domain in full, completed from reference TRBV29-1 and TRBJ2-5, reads SAVISQKPSRDICQRGTSLTIQCQVDSQVTMMFWYRQQPGQSLTLIATANQGSEATYESGFVIDKFPISRPNLTFSTLTVSNMSPEDSSIYLCSASGGQETQYFGPGTRLLVL.

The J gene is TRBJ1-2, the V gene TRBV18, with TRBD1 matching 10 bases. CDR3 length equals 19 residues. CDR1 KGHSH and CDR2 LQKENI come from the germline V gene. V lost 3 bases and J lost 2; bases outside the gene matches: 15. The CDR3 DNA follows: TGTGCCAGCTCACCGACCCCCGGGACAGGGGAGAGTTTCAACTATGGCTACACCTTC. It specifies CASSPTPGTGESFNYGYTF.

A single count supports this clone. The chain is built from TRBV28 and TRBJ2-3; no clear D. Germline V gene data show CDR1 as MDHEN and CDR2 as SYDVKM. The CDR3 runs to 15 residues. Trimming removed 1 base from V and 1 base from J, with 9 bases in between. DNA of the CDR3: TGTGCCAGCAGTTTATACGGGTTAGGCACAGATACGCAGTATTTT. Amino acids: CASSLYGLGTDTQYF.

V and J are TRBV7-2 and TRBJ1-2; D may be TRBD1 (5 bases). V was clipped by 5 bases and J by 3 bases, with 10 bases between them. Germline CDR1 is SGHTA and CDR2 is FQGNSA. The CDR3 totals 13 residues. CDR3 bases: TGTGCCAGCAGCGAACAGGTTGACTATGGCTACACCTTC. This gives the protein CASSEQVDYGYTF.

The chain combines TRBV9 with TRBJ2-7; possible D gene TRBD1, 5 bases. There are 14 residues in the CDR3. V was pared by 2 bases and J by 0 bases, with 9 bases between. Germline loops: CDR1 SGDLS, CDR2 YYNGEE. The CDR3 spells CASSVLGDSYEQYF. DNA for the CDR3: TGTGCCAGCAGCGTCTTAGGGGACTCCTACGAGCAGTACTTC. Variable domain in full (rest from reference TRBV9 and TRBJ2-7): DSGVTQTPKHLITATGQRVTLRCSPRSGDLSVYWYQQSLDQGLQFLIQYYNGEERAKGNILERFSAQQFPDLHSELNLSSLELGDSALYFCASSVLGDSYEQYFGPGTRLTVT.

The CDR3, as DNA: TGTGCCAGCAGCTTTATACAGGGTTTGGATCAGCCCCAGCATTTT. Translating gives CASSFIQGLDQPQHF. This rearrangement joins TRBV7-4 to TRBJ1-5, with TRBD1 as a possible D gene (6 bases). This CDR3 contains 15 residues. V was pared by 3 bases and J by 5 bases, with 14 bases between. The germline V gene has CDR1 SGHVT and CDR2 SQSDAQ.

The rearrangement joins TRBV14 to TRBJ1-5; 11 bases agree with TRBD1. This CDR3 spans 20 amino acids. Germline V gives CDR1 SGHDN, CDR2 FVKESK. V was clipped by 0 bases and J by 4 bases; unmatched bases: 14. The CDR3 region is CASSQDRDGTGGMDNQPQHF. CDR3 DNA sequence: TGTGCCAGCAGCCAAGATAGAGACGGGACAGGGGGGATGGATAATCAGCCCCAGCATTTT.

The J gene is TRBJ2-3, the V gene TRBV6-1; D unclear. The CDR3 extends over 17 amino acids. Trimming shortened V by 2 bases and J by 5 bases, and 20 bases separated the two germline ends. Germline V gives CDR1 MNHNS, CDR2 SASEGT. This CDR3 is CASSEFRLPSMGDTQYF. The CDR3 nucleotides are TGTGCCAGCAGTGAATTTCGACTGCCCTCAATGGGAGATACGCAGTATTTT.

For the CDR3, the DNA is TGTGCCAGCCGACACCTGAACACCGGGGAGCTGTTTTTT. As protein: CASRHLNTGELFF. The gene calls are TRBV6-5 and TRBJ2-2; D remains ambiguous. The CDR3 runs to 13 residues. CDR1 is MNHEY and CDR2 is SVGAGI in the germline V gene. V lost 8 bases and J lost 1, with 8 bases in between.

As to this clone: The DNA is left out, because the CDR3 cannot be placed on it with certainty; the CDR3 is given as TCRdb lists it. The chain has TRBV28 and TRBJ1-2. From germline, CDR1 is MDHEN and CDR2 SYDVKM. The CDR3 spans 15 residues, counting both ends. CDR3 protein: CASSFGPGRLYGYTF.

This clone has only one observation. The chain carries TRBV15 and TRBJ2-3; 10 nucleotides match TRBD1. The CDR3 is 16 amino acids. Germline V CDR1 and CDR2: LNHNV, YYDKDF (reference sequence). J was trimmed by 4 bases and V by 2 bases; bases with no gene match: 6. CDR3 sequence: CATSRPGQGVPDTQYF. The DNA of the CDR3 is TGTGCCACCAGCAGACCCGGACAGGGGGTGCCAGATACGCAGTATTTT.